A selection of T cell receptor beta chains follows, all from one sample in a study of blood T cell repertoires in COVID-19. Some clones are missing from TCRdb's copy, which holds only in-frame ones; the method was immunoSEQ multiplex PCR. The sample lists roughly 200,000 clones, around 79% occurring once. Sequencing was done on a sample of peripheral blood. The receptor set was obtained from a woman aged 40-49 years with COVID-19, enrolled during active disease. The conserved cysteine and the conserved F or W are not part of the CDR3 here. A D gene is named only where the DNA matches it firmly.

>TRBD1|TRBV12-5
ASGPSNRQGRPDEQY
>TRBD2|TRBV7-2
ASSLRPSGGPSDTQY
>-|TRBV9
ASSAISDGTDTQY
>TRBD1|TRBV2
ASSDRTGDGYT
>-|TRBV4-3
ASSQETKRPGRVHEQF
>TRBD1|TRBV7-9
ASSLAPGQEPLFYGYT
>TRBD2|TRBV7-2
ASNLSGGQTYNEQF
>-|TRBV5-5
ASTKAGVTYEQY
>-|TRBV30
AWSVPRGNTIY
>TRBD1|TRBV3-1/TRBV3-2
ASSLADRGFLWGYT
>-|TRBV5-1
ASSLAYGGSSGNTIY
>-|TRBV10-1
ASSNTDSVNTEAF
>-|TRBV4-2
ASSQEGQARGGSSYEQY
>-|TRBV4-3
ASSQDFLNTGNTIY
>-|TRBV5-5
ASSLALWSQGYT
>-|TRBV6-5
ASRPPGGTDTQY
>-|TRBV27
ASSSTLGLDEQY
>-|TRBV10-3
AISEAGEGQAF
>TRBD1|TRBV6-5
ASSYETGDGRGYT
>TRBD2|TRBV3-1/TRBV3-2
ASSQGWLAGREQY
>-|TRBV5-1
ASSDVRAETQY
>TRBD2|TRBV10-3
AISGGADTQY
>-|TRBV11-3
ASSLGPAGVAF
>-|TRBV27
ASSSLQATNEKLF
>TRBD2|TRBV7-6
ASSPGSRGGQY
>TRBD1|TRBV11-3
ASSLDRDTEAF
>TRBD2|TRBV7-3
ASSRDSSGTYEQY
>TRBD1|TRBV9
ASSVEGQSYGYT
>TRBD2|TRBV4-1
ASSQFVAGGKETQY
>TRBD2|TRBV3-1/TRBV3-2
ASSQDPGTSGSQTQY
>TRBD1|TRBV6-6
ASSYRTGGEDEQY
>-|TRBV18
ASSPLNRVDTEAF
>TRBD2|TRBV3-1/TRBV3-2
ASSRAGARGEQF
>TRBD1|TRBV9
ASSPGQAGQPQH
>-|TRBV12-3/TRBV12-4
ASKVRSTDTQY
>-|TRBV6-5
ASSYGQGQGEAF
>TRBD1|TRBV2
ASMGGQDNEQF
>-|TRBV5-1
ASSHGTTANEKLF
>TRBD1|TRBV18
ASSPRQGLSGNTIY
>-|TRBV3-1/TRBV3-2
ASSQGTDYGYT